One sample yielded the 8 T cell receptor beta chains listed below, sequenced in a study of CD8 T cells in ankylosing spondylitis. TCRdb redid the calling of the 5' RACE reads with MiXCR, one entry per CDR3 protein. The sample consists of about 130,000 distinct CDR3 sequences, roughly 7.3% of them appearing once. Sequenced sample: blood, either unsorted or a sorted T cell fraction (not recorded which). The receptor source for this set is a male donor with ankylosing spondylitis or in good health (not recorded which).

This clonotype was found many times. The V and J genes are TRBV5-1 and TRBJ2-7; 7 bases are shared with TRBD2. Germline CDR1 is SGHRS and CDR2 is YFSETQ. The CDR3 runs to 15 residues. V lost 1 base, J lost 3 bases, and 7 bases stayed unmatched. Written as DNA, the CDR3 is TGCGCCAGCAGCTTGATAACGGGAGGTCTCTACGAGCAGTACTTC. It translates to CASSLITGGLYEQYF. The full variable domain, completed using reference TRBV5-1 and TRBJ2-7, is KAGVTQTPRYLIKTRGQQVTLSCSPISGHRSVSWYQQTPGQGLQFLFEYFSETQRNKGNFPGRFSGRQFSNSRSEMNVSTLELGDSALYLCASSLITGGLYEQYFGPGTRLTVT.

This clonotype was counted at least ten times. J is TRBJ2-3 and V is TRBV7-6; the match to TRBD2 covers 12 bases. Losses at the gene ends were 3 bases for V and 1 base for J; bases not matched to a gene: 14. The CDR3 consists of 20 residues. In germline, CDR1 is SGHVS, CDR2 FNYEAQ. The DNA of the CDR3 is TGTGCCAGCAGCTTGAAACTAGCGGGAGGCCTCATTACAGGCACAGATACGCAGTATTTT. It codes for CASSLKLAGGLITGTDTQYF.

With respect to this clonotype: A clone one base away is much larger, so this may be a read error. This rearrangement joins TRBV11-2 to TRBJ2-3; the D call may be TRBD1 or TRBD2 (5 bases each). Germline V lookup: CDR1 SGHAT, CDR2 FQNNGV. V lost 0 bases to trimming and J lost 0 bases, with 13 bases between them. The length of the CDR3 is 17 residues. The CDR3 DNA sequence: TGTGCCAGCAGCTTAGAGGGGCTTAGCGTTAGCACAGATACGCAGTATTTT. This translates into CASSLEGLSVSTDTQYF.

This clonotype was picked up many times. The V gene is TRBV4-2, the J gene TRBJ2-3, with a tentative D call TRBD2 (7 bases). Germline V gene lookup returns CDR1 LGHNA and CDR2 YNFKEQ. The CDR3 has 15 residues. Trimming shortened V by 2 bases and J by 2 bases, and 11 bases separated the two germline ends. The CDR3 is CASSQSGGVTDTQYF. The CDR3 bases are TGTGCCAGCAGCCAATCGGGGGGCGTCACAGATACGCAGTATTTT.

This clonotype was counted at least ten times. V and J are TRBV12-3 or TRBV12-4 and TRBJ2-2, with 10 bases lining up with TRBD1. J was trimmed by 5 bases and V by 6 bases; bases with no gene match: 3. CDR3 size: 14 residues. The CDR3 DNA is TGTGCCAGCAGGGGGACAGGGGATACCGGGGAGCTGTTTTTT. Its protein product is CASRGTGDTGELFF.

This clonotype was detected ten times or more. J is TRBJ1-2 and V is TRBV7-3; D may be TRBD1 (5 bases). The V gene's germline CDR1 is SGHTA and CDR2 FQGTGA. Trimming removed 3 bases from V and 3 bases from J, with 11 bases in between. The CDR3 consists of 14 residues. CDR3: CASSFQGGDYGYTF. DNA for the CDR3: TGTGCCAGCAGCTTCCAGGGAGGGGACTATGGCTACACCTTC.

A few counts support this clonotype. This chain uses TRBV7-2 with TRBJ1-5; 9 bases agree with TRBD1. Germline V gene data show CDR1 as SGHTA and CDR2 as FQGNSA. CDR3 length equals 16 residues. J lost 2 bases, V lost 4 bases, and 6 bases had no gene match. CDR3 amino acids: CASSSLDRGGNQPQHF. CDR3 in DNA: TGTGCCAGCAGCTCCTTGGACAGGGGAGGCAATCAGCCCCAGCATTTT.

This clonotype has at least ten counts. CDR3 loop: CASIAGVVGGGELFF. For the CDR3, the DNA is TGTGCCAGCATAGCGGGAGTGGTAGGAGGCGGGGAGCTGTTTTTT. The chain joins TRBV28 to TRBJ2-2; 9 bases fit TRBD2. V lost 7 bases, J lost 7 bases, and 10 bases stayed unmatched. Germline V CDR1 and CDR2: MDHEN, SYDVKM. The CDR3 runs to 15 residues.